This T cell receptor (beta chain) is drawn from a study of shared clonotypes between healthy human individuals. Looking at the study overall: A couple of women and three men aged 18 to 49 served as donors.

Study outcomes and limitations: When naive CD4 clonotypes were compared across a handful of donors, 4% to 6.5% were shared. An effect of sequencing depth on clonotype sharing among donors was expected.

Note on this clone: The antigen remains unidentified.

Trimming removed 1 base at V and 4 bases at J, with 13 bases between. The germline CDR1 and CDR2 sequences are WSHSY and SAAADI. CDR3 size: 15 residues. Every subset had its genomic DNA shared out evenly among several immunoSEQ plates. The protocol was immunoSEQ multiplex PCR, while the TCRdb copy is restricted to in-frame clones and leaves out a portion. The sample lists about 610,000 clones; approximately 97% were seen once. The specimen was naive CD4+ T cells sorted from blood. Subset described: CD45RA+ positively selected. This TCR was sampled from a woman under 40 in good health. The chain recombines TRBV10-2 with TRBJ1-2; D not certain. The CDR3 DNA is TGCGCCAGCAGTGAGTTGGCCGGGTCCGTCTATGGCTACACCTTC. This gives the protein CASSELAGSVYGYTF.